Each of the 23 T cell receptor beta chains below was sequenced from the same sample in a study of tumor-infiltrating lymphocytes in localized non-small cell lung cancer. Assay: immunoSEQ multiplex PCR; the TCRdb copy retains only in-frame clones and omits some. The table lists about 11,000 clones, 80% to 90% of them singletons, with about 7.8% in the top ten. The source material was uninvolved lung tissue not adjacent to the tumor. The receptors were gathered from a human donor with non-small cell lung cancer.

CDR3: CASSLESDQPQHF. The CDR3, as DNA: TGTGCCAGCAGCTTAGAATCGGATCAGCCCCAGCATTTT. This chain uses TRBV7-9 with TRBJ1-5; D gene unclear. In germline, CDR1 is SEHNR, CDR2 FQNEAQ (reference sequence). V shed 1 base and J shed 5 bases, with 6 bases lying between them. The CDR3 is made up of 13 amino acids.

The CDR3 spells CASSSETLFPYSNQPQHF. The DNA of the CDR3 is TGTGCCAGCAGCTCGGAGACCTTATTCCCATATAGCAATCAGCCCCAGCATTTT. The chain carries TRBV7-8 and TRBJ1-5; D is ambiguous. The V gene lost 4 bases and the J gene lost 0 bases, with 19 bases spanning the gap. CDR1 SGHVS and CDR2 FQNEAQ come from the germline V gene. The CDR3 contains 18 residues.

The chain employs TRBV5-4 and TRBJ1-1, with TRBD1 matching over 7 bases. Germline V gene lookup returns CDR1 SGHNT and CDR2 YYREEE (reference sequence). The CDR3 has 13 residues. After removal of 9 bases from V and 0 bases from J, the junction contained 5 bases not matched to a gene. The CDR3 DNA follows: TGTGCCACAGGGGGACAGTTGAACACTGAAGCTTTCTTT. Translated, it gives CATGGQLNTEAFF.

This clone was recorded only once. CDR3 DNA: TGTGCCAGCTCACACAGCTTTAGCACAGATACGCAGTATTTT. Translating it yields CASSHSFSTDTQYF. The chain recombines TRBV18 with TRBJ2-3; D call uncertain. The V and J ends lost 4 bases and 0 bases respectively, with 8 bases between them. The CDR3 contains 14 residues. CDR1 is KGHSH and CDR2 is LQKENI in the germline V gene.

The CDR3 region has the DNA TGTGCCAGCAGTCCACCCCTTTTTAATTCACCCCTCCACTTT. Translation gives CASSPPLFNSPLHF. The rearrangement joins TRBV6-5 to TRBJ1-6; D not resolved. The length of the CDR3 is 14 residues. CDR1 is MNHEY and CDR2 is SVGAGI in the germline V gene. With 5 bases removed from V and 6 bases from J, the gap between germline ends came to 11 bases.

As DNA, the CDR3 is TGCAGCGTCTCGGGGGCAGGGGGCACTCAGCCCCAGCATTTT. Translation gives CSVSGAGGTQPQHF. The genes are TRBV29-1 and TRBJ1-5; 8 bases are a match to TRBD1. This CDR3 is 14 amino acids long. Losses at the gene ends were 6 bases for V and 6 bases for J; bases not matched to a gene: 10. The V gene's germline CDR1 is SQVTM and CDR2 ANQGSEA.

The chain couples TRBV10-3 to TRBJ2-1; TRBD1 agrees at 7 bases. Germline CDR1 is ENHRY and CDR2 is SYGVKD. Germline trimming cut 6 bases from V and 2 bases from J; bases unmatched to any gene: 7. This CDR3 spans 15 amino acids. DNA for the CDR3: TGTGCCATCAGCCAAACCGGGACAGCCTACAATGAGCAGTTCTTC. This translates into CAISQTGTAYNEQFF.

This clone has just one count. The V call is TRBV5-1, the J call TRBJ1-5, with D possibly being TRBD1 (5 bases). This CDR3 contains 15 residues. Germline CDR1 is SGHRS and CDR2 is YFSETQ. Trimming removed 0 bases from V and 0 bases from J, with 7 bases in between. The CDR3 DNA reads as TGCGCCAGCAGCTTGGAAGGGGTTAGCAATCAGCCCCAGCATTTT. It translates to CASSLEGVSNQPQHF.

This chain joins TRBV9 and TRBJ2-3; D is unclear. Germline loops: CDR1 SGDLS, CDR2 YYNGEE. CDR3 size: 12 residues. Trimming stripped 4 bases from V and 8 bases from J, with 11 bases between. The CDR3 protein is CASSQQEGTQYF. The CDR3 bases are TGTGCCAGCAGCCAGCAAGAAGGTACGCAGTATTTT.

J is TRBJ2-2 and V is TRBV19; 9 nucleotides match TRBD2. The CDR3 has 16 residues. The germline V gene encodes CDR1 LNHDA and CDR2 SQIVND (reference sequence). V was pared by 1 base and J by 4 bases, with 4 bases of the junction left unmatched. The CDR3 is CASSIGGGGATGELFF. CDR3 sequence (DNA): TGTGCCAGTAGTATAGGCGGCGGGGGGGCCACCGGGGAGCTGTTTTTT.

The chain links TRBV6-5 to TRBJ2-2; D gene unclear. The V end was cut by 2 bases, the J end by 7 bases, with 14 bases between. This CDR3 comprises 15 residues. Germline CDR1 is MNHEY and CDR2 is SVGAGI. CDR3 nucleotides: TGTGCCAGCAGTTACCACGACCGGATGGTCGGGGAGCTGTTTTTT. This codes for CASSYHDRMVGELFF.

This clone is medium-sized by share. Other DNA sequences from this sample encode an identical CDR3 as well. The rearrangement joins TRBV6-1 to TRBJ2-7; D gene ambiguous. Germline CDR1 reads MNHNS; CDR2 reads SASEGT. V dropped 2 bases and J dropped 2 bases, with 7 bases sitting between them. There are 13 residues in the CDR3. The CDR3 reads CASSESQAYEQYF. CDR3 bases: TGTGCCAGCAGTGAAAGCCAAGCCTACGAGCAGTACTTC.

The chain links TRBV4-1 to TRBJ2-7; D unresolved. The CDR3 runs to 16 residues. Germline CDR1 and CDR2: MGHRA and YSYEKL. Deletions cut 1 base from V and 3 bases from J, with 16 bases between. The DNA for the CDR3 is TGCGCCAGCAGCCAAGGGTCGGCAGAGGCCTTCTACGAGCAGTACTTC. Its translation is CASSQGSAEAFYEQYF.

J is TRBJ2-1 and V is TRBV7-2; D might be TRBD2 (6 bases). The CDR3 extends over 17 amino acids. Germline V CDR1 and CDR2: SGHTA, FQGNSA. Between the trimmed V and J ends, which lost 6 bases and 0 bases, there was a span of 18 bases. The CDR3 DNA follows: TGTGCCAGCAGAGAAGCATGGGACGGGAGCTCCTACAATGAGCAGTTCTTC. Its translation: CASREAWDGSSYNEQFF.

As DNA, the CDR3 is TGTGCCAGTCCGAGAGGAAGGGACTATGGCTACACCTTC. Translating gives CASPRGRDYGYTF. The V gene is TRBV19, the J gene TRBJ1-2; D is ambiguous. V gave up 8 bases and J gave up 3 bases, with 13 bases separating them. This CDR3 comprises 13 residues. The germline V gene encodes CDR1 LNHDA and CDR2 SQIVND (reference sequence).

The chain combines TRBV25-1 with TRBJ1-4, with a possible D match to TRBD1 (6 bases). The V and J ends lost 5 bases and 3 bases respectively, with 16 bases between them. Germline CDR1 MGHDK, CDR2 SYGVNS. The CDR3 contains 16 residues. CDR3 residues: CASSPRTAGPNEKLFF. The CDR3 coding sequence is TGTGCCAGCAGTCCCCGGACAGCGGGTCCTAATGAAAAACTGTTTTTT. The variable domain in full, completed from reference TRBV25-1 and TRBJ1-4, reads EADIYQTPRYLVIGTGKKITLECSQTMGHDKMYWYQQDPGMELHLIHYSYGVNSTEKGDLSSESTVSRIRTEHFPLTLESARPSHTSQYLCASSPRTAGPNEKLFFGSGTQLSVL.

This clone was found a few times. The rearrangement links TRBV10-2 to TRBJ1-2, with 8 bases matching TRBD1. This CDR3 region has 13 residues. V was pared by 5 bases and J by 4 bases, with 3 bases of the junction left unmatched. CDR1 is WSHSY and CDR2 is SAAADI in the germline V gene. The CDR3 loop is CASSRTGGYGYTF. For the CDR3, the DNA is TGCGCCAGCAGTCGTACAGGGGGCTATGGCTACACCTTC.

CDR3 sequence (DNA): TGTGCCAGCAGCTCTCGAAGCGGTCGCACAGATACGCAGTATTTT. Translated, it gives CASSSRSGRTDTQYF. This chain uses TRBV14 with TRBJ2-3; possibly TRBD2 for D (5 bases). V was clipped by 5 bases and J by 1 base, with 13 bases between them. There are 15 residues in the CDR3. Germline loops: CDR1 SGHDN, CDR2 FVKESK.

This chain uses TRBV5-6 with TRBJ2-6, with no clear D. CDR3 length: 13 residues. Germline V gene lookup returns CDR1 SGHDT and CDR2 YYEEEE. V was trimmed by 2 bases and J by 0 bases, leaving 0 bases between them. The CDR3: CASSFSGANVLTF. The CDR3 DNA follows: TGTGCCAGCAGCTTCTCTGGGGCCAACGTCCTGACTTTC. Drawing the rest from reference TRBV5-6 and TRBJ2-6, the complete variable domain is DAGVTQSPTHLIKTRGQQVTLRCSPKSGHDTVSWYQQALGQGPQFIFQYYEEEERQRGNFPDRFSGHQFPNYSSELNVNALLLGDSALYLCASSFSGANVLTFGAGSRLTVL.

V and J are TRBV6-5 and TRBJ1-5, with TRBD1 matching 7 bases. Germline V gives CDR1 MNHEY, CDR2 SVGAGI. CDR3 length equals 15 residues. Trimming took 6 bases from V and 4 from J; bases not matched to a gene: 9. As DNA, the CDR3 is TGTGCCAGCAGCCGGGACAGCCGCTTTAATCAGCCCCAGCATTTT. It translates to CASSRDSRFNQPQHF.

The J gene is TRBJ1-4, the V gene TRBV6-1, with no clear D. CDR3 length equals 12 residues. The V gene's germline CDR1 is MNHNS and CDR2 SASEGT. V lost 4 bases, J lost 14 bases, and 14 bases lay in between. CDR3 sequence: CASSGLGRQLFF. CDR3 nucleotides: TGTGCCAGCAGTGGCTTGGGCAGGCAGCTGTTTTTT.

The J gene is TRBJ2-5, the V gene TRBV11-2; 9 bases match TRBD1. The CDR3 sequence is 14 residues long. Per the germline V gene, CDR1 is SGHAT and CDR2 is FQNNGV. The V and J ends lost 5 bases and 1 base, in that order; junction bases with no gene match: 2. The chain's CDR3 is CASSRDRVQETQYF. Written as DNA, the CDR3 is TGTGCCAGCAGCCGGGACAGGGTCCAAGAGACCCAGTACTTC. The entire variable domain, with the rest obtained from reference TRBV11-2 and TRBJ2-5, is as follows: EAGVAQSPRYKIIEKRQSVAFWCNPISGHATLYWYQQILGQGPKLLIQFQNNGVVDDSQLPKDRFSAERLKGVDSTLKIQPAKLEDSAVYLCASSRDRVQETQYFGPGTRLLVL.

The genes are TRBV7-6 and TRBJ2-3; TRBD2 matches at 8 bases. Losses at the gene ends were 4 bases for V and 5 bases for J; bases not matched to a gene: 8. From germline, CDR1 is SGHVS and CDR2 FNYEAQ. The CDR3 totals 15 residues. CDR3 region: CASSSFGGDGDTQYF. CDR3 in DNA: TGTGCCAGCAGCTCCTTCGGGGGGGACGGAGATACGCAGTATTTT.